The source of this T cell receptor (beta chain) is a study of CD8 T cells in ankylosing spondylitis. One entry per CDR3 protein, called by TCRdb with MiXCR from the 5' RACE reads. The profile covers over 400,000 distinct CDR3 sequences, with roughly 26% appearing a single time and roughly 0.8% taken by the ten largest. This CDR3 is built from 12 residues. Germline V gene sequence: CDR1 SGHKS, CDR2 YYEKEE (reference sequence). Trimming removed 3 bases from V and 9 bases from J, with 10 bases in between. This clonotype was seen only a few times. As yet, its antigen is unknown. Study results and caveats: Earlier work had already found some motif variants in reactive arthritis synovial fluid and blood. Blood from ankylosing spondylitis patients appeared to carry a characteristic roughly 8-variant TCR beta motif.

Sequenced input: blood, either unsorted or a sorted T cell fraction (not recorded which). This clonotype was obtained from a male donor with ankylosing spondylitis. The chain is built from TRBV5-5 and TRBJ2-1; tentative D call: TRBD1 (5 bases). In DNA form, the CDR3 reads TGTGCCAGCAGCTGGGGCGGCGGTGAGCAGTTCTTC. It codes for CASSWGGGEQFF.